A single sample gave rise to the 3 T cell receptor beta chains below, sequenced in a study of blood T cell repertoires in COVID-19. TCRdb's copy holds only in-frame clones and misses some; the assay was immunoSEQ multiplex PCR. The table lists 35,000 to 45,000 clones, 60% to 80% of them singletons. The specimen was peripheral blood. The source is a man in his 70s with acute or convalescent COVID-19.

CDR3 nucleotides: TGCGCCAGCAGCCTCGACAGTTACTCTGGAAACACCATATATTTT. It yields the protein CASSLDSYSGNTIYF. This chain joins TRBV4-3 and TRBJ1-3; tentative D call: TRBD1 (5 bases). Trimming removed 4 bases at V and 0 bases at J, with 10 bases between. The CDR3 extends over 15 amino acids. Germline V gene sequence: CDR1 LGHNA, CDR2 YSLEER.

This chain joins TRBV6-1 and TRBJ1-1, with 7 bases that match TRBD1. The germline CDR1 and CDR2 sequences are MNHNS and SASEGT. V shed 2 bases and J 4 bases; nucleotides not matched to a gene: 4. The CDR3 spans 14 residues. DNA of the CDR3: TGTGCCAGCAGTGAAACAGGGGTACTCACTGAAGCTTTCTTT. It encodes CASSETGVLTEAFF.

The genes are TRBV11-3 and TRBJ2-1; the D is unclear. The CDR3 length is 14 residues. V lost 1 base to trimming and J lost 2 bases, with 6 bases between them. Per the germline V gene, CDR1 is SGHNT and CDR2 is YENEEA. CDR3 amino acids: CASSLGQAYNEQFF. CDR3 DNA sequence: TGTGCCAGCAGCTTAGGGCAGGCCTACAATGAGCAGTTCTTC. Together with reference TRBV11-3 and TRBJ2-1, the CDR3 gives the full variable domain: EAGVVQSPRYKIIEKKQPVAFWCNPISGHNTLYWYLQNLGQGPELLIRYENEEAVDDSQLPKDRFSAERLKGVDSTLKIQPAELGDSAVYLCASSLGQAYNEQFFGPGTRLTVL.